This entry lists 18 T cell receptor beta chains sequenced from one sample in a study of response to subunit inactivated influenza vaccine. TCRdb re-analysed the RT-PCR reads in MiXCR, keeping a single row per CDR3 protein. The sample includes 150,000 to 200,000 distinct CDR3 sequences, roughly 10% of them seen just once. This sample comprised CD8+ T cells sorted from PBMCs, obtained 23 to 25 months after vaccination. All receptors derive from a man aged 50 to 75 who received an inactivated influenza vaccine.

This clonotype appeared once. CDR3 residues: CASSQDLGDRAYNEQFF. The CDR3 DNA follows: TGTGCCAGCAGCCAAGATCTGGGGGACAGGGCCTACAATGAGCAGTTCTTC. The chain links TRBV3-1 to TRBJ2-1; 9 bases align to TRBD1. There are 17 residues in the CDR3. Looked up from germline, CDR1 is LGHDT and CDR2 is YNNKEL (reference sequence). V shed 0 bases and J 2 bases; nucleotides not matched to a gene: 5.

In its sample, this clonotype was seen many times. This chain uses TRBV12-3 or TRBV12-4 with TRBJ2-1; D may correspond to TRBD1 or TRBD2 (6 bases each). The CDR3 is 14 residues long. Deletions cut 5 bases from V and 4 bases from J, with 12 bases between. The DNA of the CDR3 is TGTGCCAGCAGTCCGGAGGGGGGTTACAATGAGCAGTTCTTC. Translated: CASSPEGGYNEQFF.

This clonotype was seen a handful of times. The rearrangement links TRBV7-9 to TRBJ2-7; TRBD1 agrees at 9 bases. Germline assignment: CDR1 SEHNR and CDR2 FQNEAQ (reference sequence). The CDR3 extends over 16 amino acids. The V and J ends lost 5 bases and 4 bases, in that order; junction bases with no gene match: 12. For the CDR3, the DNA is TGTGCCAGCAGCGGCCCCGGGACAGGGTTTGTTTACGAGCAGTACTTC. This codes for CASSGPGTGFVYEQYF. Together with reference TRBV7-9 and TRBJ2-7, the CDR3 gives the full variable domain: DTGVSQNPRHKITKRGQNVTFRCDPISEHNRLYWYRQTLGQGPEFLTYFQNEAQLEKSRLLSDRFSAERPKGSFSTLEIQRTEQGDSAMYLCASSGPGTGFVYEQYFGPGTRLTVT.

The rearrangement joins TRBV29-1 to TRBJ2-7, with TRBD2 matching 11 bases. Trimming removed 7 bases from V and 0 bases from J; junction bases left unmatched: 8. CDR1 is SQVTM, CDR2 ANQGSEA, per germline. This CDR3 region has 15 residues. This chain's CDR3 is CSAEGLADNSYEQYF. CDR3 bases: TGCAGCGCGGAGGGACTAGCGGACAACTCCTACGAGCAGTACTTC.

This clonotype was counted only a few times. The chain has TRBV19 and TRBJ2-1; 8 nucleotides match TRBD1. CDR3 length equals 13 residues. V lost 3 bases, J lost 9 bases, and 4 bases stayed unmatched. Germline assignment: CDR1 LNHDA and CDR2 SQIVND (reference sequence). The CDR3 region is CASSIQGAGEQFF. CDR3 bases: TGTGCCAGTAGTATTCAGGGGGCGGGTGAGCAGTTCTTC.

V and J are TRBV12-3 or TRBV12-4 and TRBJ1-5; no definite D call. V shed 3 bases and J shed 9 bases, with 12 bases lying between them. The CDR3 contains 13 residues. The CDR3 DNA reads TGTGCCAGCAGTTTGGGCGGCTCGGGGCCCCAGCATTTT. It translates to CASSLGGSGPQHF.

This chain joins TRBV29-1 and TRBJ2-1; D is unclear. CDR1 and CDR2 from the germline V gene are SQVTM and ANQGSEA. The V and J ends lost 7 bases and 0 bases respectively, with 13 bases between them. This CDR3 has 14 amino acids. DNA of the CDR3: TGCAGCGCACAAGCACGGGTCTCCTACAATGAGCAGTTCTTC. Translating gives CSAQARVSYNEQFF.

The J gene is TRBJ1-5, the V gene TRBV4-2; maybe TRBD1 (6 bases). Trimming pared 0 bases from V and 6 bases from J, leaving 9 bases between. The CDR3 is made up of 14 amino acids. CDR1 is LGHNA, CDR2 YNFKEQ, per germline. DNA of the CDR3: TGTGCCAGCAGCCAAGAGGGGGGCGTTCAGCCCCAGCATTTT. This sequence encodes CASSQEGGVQPQHF.

V is TRBV27 and J is TRBJ2-3, with 9 bases identical to TRBD2. V was pared by 5 bases and J by 2 bases, with 5 bases of the junction left unmatched. The CDR3 is 15 amino acids. CDR1 is MNHEY, CDR2 SMNVEV, per germline (reference sequence). CDR3 in DNA: TGTGCCAGCAGTCCCAGCGGGAGGCCCACAGATACGCAGTATTTT. Protein sequence: CASSPSGRPTDTQYF.

This chain links TRBV5-6 with TRBJ2-2; D may be TRBD1 (6 bases). V was trimmed by 4 bases and J by 0 bases, leaving 13 bases between them. From germline, CDR1 is SGHDT and CDR2 YYEEEE. The CDR3 is 16 amino acids. As DNA, the CDR3 is TGTGCCAGCAGCACGTCACAGGGTCCGAACACCGGGGAGCTGTTTTTT. Translated: CASSTSQGPNTGELFF.

The CDR3 bases are TGTGCCAGCAGCTTATCAGCGAACACTGAAGCTTTCTTT. It is translated as CASSLSANTEAFF. The V call is TRBV7-9, the J call TRBJ1-1; no firm D call. CDR3 length: 13 amino acids. Germline V gene data show CDR1 as SEHNR and CDR2 as FQNEAQ (reference sequence). Trimming removed 2 bases from V and 1 base from J, with 5 bases in between.

This clonotype was counted many times. The chain is built from TRBV12-3 or TRBV12-4 and TRBJ2-3; the D is unclear. The CDR3 is made up of 16 amino acids. Deletions cut 3 bases from V and 2 bases from J, with 15 bases between. CDR3 DNA sequence: TGTGCCAGCAGTTTCGATTACCCGATGAACACAGATACGCAGTATTTT. This codes for CASSFDYPMNTDTQYF.

This clonotype was observed a handful of times. The chain recombines TRBV7-6 with TRBJ2-3; 8 bases are shared with TRBD2. This CDR3 comprises 16 residues. CDR1 is SGHVS and CDR2 is FNYEAQ in the germline V gene. The V segment lost 5 bases and the J segment 1 base; nucleotides outside the gene matches: 8. This chain's CDR3 is CASSNPEAGGTDTQYF. CDR3 coding DNA: TGTGCCAGCAGCAACCCCGAAGCGGGGGGCACAGATACGCAGTATTTT.

DNA of the CDR3: TGTGCCAGCAGTTATGAAGGGGACGGAACAGATACGCAGTATTTT. It is translated as CASSYEGDGTDTQYF. The chain has TRBV6-2 or TRBV6-3 and TRBJ2-3; D could derive from TRBD1 or TRBD2 (5 bases each). The CDR3 is 15 amino acids. Per the germline V gene, CDR1 is MNHEY and CDR2 is SVGEGT. The V end lost 3 bases, the J end lost 3 bases, and 13 bases lay between the germline ends.

V usage is TRBV6-2 or TRBV6-3 and J usage is TRBJ2-2; unclear D gene. The CDR3 is made up of 14 amino acids. Germline V gives CDR1 MNHEY, CDR2 SVGEGT. V was clipped by 1 base and J by 4 bases, with 7 bases between them. The DNA of the CDR3 is TGTGCCAGCAGTTACTTCTGGGGCACCGGGGAGCTGTTTTTT. Its protein product is CASSYFWGTGELFF.

This clonotype was seen a few times. This chain connects TRBV12-3 or TRBV12-4 to TRBJ1-3, with D tentatively TRBD1 (5 bases). Deletions cut 6 bases from V and 0 bases from J, with 9 bases between. The CDR3 loop spans 14 amino acids. CDR3 loop: CASSQDSSGNTIYF. As DNA, the CDR3 is TGTGCCAGCAGCCAAGACAGCTCTGGAAACACCATATATTTT.

This clonotype was detected many times. This chain links TRBV24-1 with TRBJ2-3, with D possibly being TRBD2 (6 bases). Germline V gene sequence: CDR1 KGHDR, CDR2 SFDVKD. CDR3 size: 12 residues. Trimming pared 8 bases from V and 3 bases from J, leaving 8 bases between. The CDR3 DNA reads as TGTGCCACCACTAGCGAAACAGATACGCAGTATTTT. As protein: CATTSETDTQYF.

This chain joins TRBV5-6 and TRBJ2-5; unclear D gene. The germline gives CDR1 SGHDT, CDR2 YYEEEE. V was clipped by 0 bases and J by 7 bases, with 10 bases between them. The CDR3 runs 13 residues. Here the CDR3 reads CASSLDTPGTQYF. DNA of the CDR3: TGTGCCAGCAGCTTGGACACCCCGGGGACCCAGTACTTC.